This T cell receptor (beta chain) was profiled in a study of OX40 agonist ivuxolimab in advanced cancers. Study information: With ivuxolimab, an agonistic anti-OX40 (CD134) antibody, patients were treated.

The CDR3 covers 18 residues. V lost 4 bases, J lost 4 bases, and 18 bases stayed unmatched. Germline V gene lookup returns CDR1 LGHNA and CDR2 YSLEER. General study findings and limits: On average, a greater number of expanded clones characterised CD8+ T cells relative to CD4+. Specificity for antigen went undetermined in the expanded peripheral T cells. At doses 0.1 to 3.0 mg/kg, CD4+ and CD8+ clones expanded.

Note on this clone: The antigen remains undetermined.

TCRdb's copy holds only in-frame clones and misses some; the assay was immunoSEQ multiplex PCR. The repertoire has tens of thousands of clones, 80% to 95% of them found once; the top ten carry about 0.51%. This receptor was obtained from an adult with an advanced solid tumor such as melanoma, head and neck, liver or kidney cancer. The sequencing here drew on CD4+ or CD8+ T cells sorted from blood, taken in a trial of the OX40 agonist ivuxolimab. V usage is TRBV4-3 and J usage is TRBJ2-7; 8 bases match TRBD2. CDR3 sequence (DNA): TGCGCCAGCAGCCGAGGGACTCCGGGACTAGAAGGGGGATACGAGCAGTACTTC. Translated, it gives CASSRGTPGLEGGYEQYF.